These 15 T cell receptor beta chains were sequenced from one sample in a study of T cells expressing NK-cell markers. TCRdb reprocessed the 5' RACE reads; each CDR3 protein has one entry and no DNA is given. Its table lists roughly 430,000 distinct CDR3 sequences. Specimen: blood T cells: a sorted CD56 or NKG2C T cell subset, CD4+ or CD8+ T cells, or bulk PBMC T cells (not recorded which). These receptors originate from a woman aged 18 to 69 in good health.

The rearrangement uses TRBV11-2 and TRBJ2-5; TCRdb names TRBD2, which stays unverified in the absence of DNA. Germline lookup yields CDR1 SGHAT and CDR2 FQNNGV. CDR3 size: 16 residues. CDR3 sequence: CASSRGAAGYQETQYF.

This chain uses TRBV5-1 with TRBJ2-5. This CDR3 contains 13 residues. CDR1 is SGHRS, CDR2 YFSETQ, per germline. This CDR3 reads CASSFPSQETQYF.

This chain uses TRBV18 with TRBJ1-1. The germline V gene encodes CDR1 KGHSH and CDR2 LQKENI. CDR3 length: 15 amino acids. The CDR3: CASSPPNGGNTEAFF. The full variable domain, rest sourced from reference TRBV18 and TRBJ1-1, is NAGVMQNPRHLVRRRGQEARLRCSPMKGHSHVYWYRQLPEEGLKFMVYLQKENIIDESGMPKERFSAEFPKEGPSILRIQQVVRGDSAAYFCASSPPNGGNTEAFFGQGTRLTVV.

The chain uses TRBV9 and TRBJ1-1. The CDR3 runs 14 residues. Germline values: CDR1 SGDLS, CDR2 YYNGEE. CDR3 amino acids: CASSVAVVNTEAFF.

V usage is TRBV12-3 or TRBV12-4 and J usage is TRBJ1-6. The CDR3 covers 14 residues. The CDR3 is CASSLGPPRSPLHF.

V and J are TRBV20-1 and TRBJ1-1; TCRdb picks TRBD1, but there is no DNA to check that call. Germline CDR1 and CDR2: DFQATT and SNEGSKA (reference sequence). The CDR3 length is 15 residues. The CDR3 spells CSAREGERENTEAFF.

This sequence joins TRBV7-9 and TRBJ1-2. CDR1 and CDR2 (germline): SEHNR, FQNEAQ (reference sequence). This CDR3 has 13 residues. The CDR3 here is CASSDRTVYGYTF. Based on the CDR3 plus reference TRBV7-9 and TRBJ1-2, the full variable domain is DTGVSQNPRHKITKRGQNVTFRCDPISEHNRLYWYRQTLGQGPEFLTYFQNEAQLEKSRLLSDRFSAERPKGSFSTLEIQRTEQGDSAMYLCASSDRTVYGYTFGSGTRLTVV.

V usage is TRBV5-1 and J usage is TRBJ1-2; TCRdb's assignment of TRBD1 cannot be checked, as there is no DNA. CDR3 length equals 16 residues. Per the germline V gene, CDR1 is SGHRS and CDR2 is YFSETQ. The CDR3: CASTLTGTALSNGYTF.

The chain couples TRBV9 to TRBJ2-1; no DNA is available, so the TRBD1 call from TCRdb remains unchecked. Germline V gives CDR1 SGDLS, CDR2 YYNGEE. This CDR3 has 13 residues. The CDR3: CASNGRDTSEQFF. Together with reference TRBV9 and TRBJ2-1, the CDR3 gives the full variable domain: DSGVTQTPKHLITATGQRVTLRCSPRSGDLSVYWYQQSLDQGLQFLIQYYNGEERAKGNILERFSAQQFPDLHSELNLSSLELGDSALYFCASNGRDTSEQFFGPGTRLTVL.

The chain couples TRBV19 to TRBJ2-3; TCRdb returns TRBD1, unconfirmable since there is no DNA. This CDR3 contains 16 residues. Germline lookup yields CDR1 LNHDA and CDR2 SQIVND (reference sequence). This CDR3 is CASSRDGGPPTDTQYF.

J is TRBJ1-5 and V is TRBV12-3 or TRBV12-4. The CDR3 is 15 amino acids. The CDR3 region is CASSFEVGRYQPQHF.

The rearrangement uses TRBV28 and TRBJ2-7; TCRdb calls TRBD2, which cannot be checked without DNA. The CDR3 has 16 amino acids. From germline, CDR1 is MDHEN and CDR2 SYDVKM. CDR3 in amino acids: CASSAWSGSGFYEQYF.

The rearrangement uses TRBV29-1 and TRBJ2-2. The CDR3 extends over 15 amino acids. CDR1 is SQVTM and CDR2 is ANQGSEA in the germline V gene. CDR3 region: CSVAVAKTPTGELFF.

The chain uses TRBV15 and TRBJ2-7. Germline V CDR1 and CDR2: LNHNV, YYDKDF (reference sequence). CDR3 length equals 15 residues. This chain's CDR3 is CATSRDRRAGYEQYF.

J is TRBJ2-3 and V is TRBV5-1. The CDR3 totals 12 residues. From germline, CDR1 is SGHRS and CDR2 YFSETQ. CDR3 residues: CASSLFWDTQYF.